The rows below give T cell receptor beta chains drawn from one sample of a study of somatic mutations in cytotoxic T cells in rheumatoid arthritis. The data were produced by immunoSEQ multiplex PCR, yet TCRdb's version contains in-frame clones alone and is incomplete. Here the sample spans 15,000 to 20,000 clones, less than 75% being singletons. The sequencing input was CD8+ T cells sorted from blood. Every receptor here comes from a woman aged 55-69 years in good health. Both conserved end residues are part of each CDR3. D genes are given only for firm matches. Clone size is stated in some rows and not others, as once, few, many or a class when expanded.

TRBJ2-7 | NA | NA | TRBV5-1 | CASSLARPTDEQYF | TGCGCCAGCAGCTTGGCCCGGCCGACGGACGAGCAGTACTTC
TRBJ2-2 | NA | NA | TRBV9 | CASSANTGELFF | TGTGCCAGCAGCGCGAACACCGGGGAGCTGTTTTTT
TRBJ1-1 | NA | NA | TRBV6-5 | CASSYSGGTEAFF | TGTGCCAGCAGTTACTCGGGCGGGACTGAAGCTTTCTTT
TRBJ1-1 | few | NA | TRBV20-1 | CSAADYTEAFF | TGCAGTGCGGCTGACTACACTGAAGCTTTCTTT
TRBJ2-7 | NA | NA | TRBV2 | CASSGGGGRYEQYF | TGTGCCAGCAGTGGCGGAGGGGGTCGGTACGAGCAGTACTTC
TRBJ2-1 | NA | NA | TRBV11-3 | CASSLDRGDEQFF | TGTGCCAGCAGCTTAGATAGGGGTGATGAGCAGTTCTTC
TRBJ2-1 | NA | NA | TRBV4-1 | CASSQLWRVERDEQFF | TGCGCCAGCAGCCAACTCTGGAGGGTTGAGAGGGATGAGCAGTTCTTC
TRBJ1-2 | NA | TRBD1 | TRBV6-1 | CANRGGYGYTF | TGTGCGAACAGGGGTGGCTATGGCTACACCTTC
TRBJ2-2 | once | NA | TRBV6-6 | CASSHVNTGELFF | TGTGCCAGCAGCCATGTAAACACCGGGGAGCTGTTTTTT
TRBJ2-7 | NA | NA | TRBV30 | CAWSMGRGLYEQYF | TGTGCCTGGTCTATGGGGAGGGGGCTCTACGAGCAGTACTTC
TRBJ2-1 | NA | TRBD2 | TRBV27 | CASSFCRGGSCSYNEQFF | TGTGCCAGCAGTTTTTGTCGGGGGGGCTCTTGCTCCTACAATGAGCAGTTCTTC
TRBJ1-1 | NA | TRBD1 | TRBV6-1 | CASSDRQGVRYTEAFF | TGTGCCAGCAGTGACCGACAGGGGGTCCGATACACTGAAGCTTTCTTT
TRBJ1-1 | once | NA | TRBV5-6 | CASSLGSTEAFF | TGTGCCAGCAGCTTAGGGAGCACTGAAGCTTTCTTT
TRBJ1-4 | NA | NA | TRBV9 | CASSTPRGGGETNEKLFF | TGTGCCAGCAGCACTCCTCGGGGGGGAGGGGAAACTAATGAAAAACTGTTTTTT
TRBJ2-7 | NA | TRBD1 | TRBV11-2 | CASSLPGTGYEQYF | TGTGCCAGCAGCTTACCTGGGACAGGCTACGAGCAGTACTTC
TRBJ1-1 | NA | NA | TRBV30 | CAWSITGTTEAFF | TGTGCCTGGAGTATTACAGGGACCACTGAAGCTTTCTTT
TRBJ2-7 | NA | TRBD1 | TRBV7-7 | CASSRWDSHEQYF | TGTGCCAGCAGCCGATGGGACAGCCACGAGCAGTACTTC
TRBJ2-1 | NA | NA | TRBV6-1 | CASSRYYNEQFF | TGTGCCAGCAGTAGGTATTACAATGAGCAGTTCTTC
TRBJ1-1 | NA | NA | TRBV7-9 | CASSLAPKNTEAFF | TGTGCCAGCAGCTTAGCCCCTAAGAACACTGAAGCTTTCTTT
TRBJ1-4 | NA | NA | TRBV5-1 | CASSRVTDQGSTRKLFF | TGCGCCAGCAGCCGTGTGACTGACCAGGGGTCTACTCGAAAACTGTTTTTT
TRBJ2-7 | NA | TRBD1 | TRBV2 | CASGDRGPYEQYF | TGTGCCAGCGGGGACAGGGGACCTTACGAGCAGTACTTC
TRBJ2-2 | NA | NA | TRBV27 | CASRGPASTGELFF | TGTGCCAGCAGGGGGCCGGCTAGCACCGGGGAGCTGTTTTTT
TRBJ2-7 | NA | NA | TRBV29-1 | CSVETPGRVSYEQYF | TGCAGCGTTGAAACCCCGGGGAGAGTCTCCTACGAGCAGTACTTC
TRBJ2-7 | NA | NA | TRBV18 | CASSGADSAYEQYF | TGTGCCAGCTCAGGGGCGGACAGCGCCTACGAGCAGTACTTC
TRBJ2-5 | NA | NA | TRBV7-8 | CASSPGRLLETQYF | TGTGCCAGCAGCCCGGGACGGCTACTAGAGACCCAGTACTTC
TRBJ1-1 | NA | NA | TRBV6-5 | CASSYEGKVTEAFF | TGTGCCAGCAGTTACGAGGGAAAGGTCACTGAAGCTTTCTTT
TRBJ1-1 | NA | TRBD1 | TRBV2 | CASSTWTGGLENTEAFF | TGTGCCAGCAGTACTTGGACAGGGGGCTTGGAGAACACTGAAGCTTTCTTT
TRBJ2-5 | NA | TRBD2 | TRBV7-6 | CASSFRRRGGQETQYF | TGTGCCAGCAGCTTCAGACGGCGGGGGGGCCAAGAGACCCAGTACTTC
TRBJ1-1 | NA | NA | TRBV28 | CASSLGEGFRTEAFF | TGTGCCAGCAGTTTGGGAGAGGGGTTTAGGACTGAAGCTTTCTTT
TRBJ2-7 | NA | NA | TRBV9 | CASSEGGTSPEQYF | TGTGCCAGCAGCGAGGGAGGGACATCCCCCGAGCAGTACTTC